This T cell receptor (beta chain) was sequenced during a study of blood T cell repertoires in COVID-19. As for the study in general: Spain, Italy and the United States supplied samples that represented acute and convalescent COVID-19. T cells, B-cell-depleted T cells, or PBMCs supplied cDNA or gDNA.

The germline V gene encodes CDR1 MDHEN and CDR2 SYDVKM. The CDR3 totals 14 residues. The junction had 7 bases not matched to a gene; V was cut back by 6 bases and J by 4 bases. The authors' processing: Nucleated cell counts were estimated from reference gene primer amplification. TCRdb's copy holds only in-frame clones and misses some; the assay was immunoSEQ multiplex PCR. V, J and clone size reflect that table, while D and trimming were determined from the DNA. The table has over 200,000 clones, about nine tenths seen once. Sequences were obtained from peripheral blood. This clonotype originated in an older woman with acute or convalescent COVID-19. The chain links TRBV28 to TRBJ1-2, with TRBD1 matching over 8 bases. CDR3 bases: TGTGCCAGCAGGTCCCGGGACAGGTCCTATGGCTACACCTTC. Its protein is CASRSRDRSYGYTF.